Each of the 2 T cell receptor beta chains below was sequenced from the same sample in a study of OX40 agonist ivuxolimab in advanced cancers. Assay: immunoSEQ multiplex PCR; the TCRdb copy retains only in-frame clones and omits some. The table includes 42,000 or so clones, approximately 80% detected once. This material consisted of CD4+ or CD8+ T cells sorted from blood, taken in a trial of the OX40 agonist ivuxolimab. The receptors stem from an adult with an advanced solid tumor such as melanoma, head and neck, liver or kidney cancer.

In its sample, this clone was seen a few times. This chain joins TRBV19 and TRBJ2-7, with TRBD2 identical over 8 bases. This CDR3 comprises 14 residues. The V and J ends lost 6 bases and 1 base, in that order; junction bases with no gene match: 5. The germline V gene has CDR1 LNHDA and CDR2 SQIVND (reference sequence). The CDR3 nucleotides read TGTGCCAGTAGCTCCCGCGGGAGGTCCTACGAGCAGTACTTC. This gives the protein CASSSRGRSYEQYF.

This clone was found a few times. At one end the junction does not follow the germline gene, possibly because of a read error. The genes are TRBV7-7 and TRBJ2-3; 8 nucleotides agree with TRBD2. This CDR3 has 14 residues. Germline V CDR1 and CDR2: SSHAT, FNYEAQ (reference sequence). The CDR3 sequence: CASSLQSGGHTQYF. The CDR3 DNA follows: TGTGCTAGCAGCTTGCAGAGCGGGGGTCATACGCAGTATTTT.